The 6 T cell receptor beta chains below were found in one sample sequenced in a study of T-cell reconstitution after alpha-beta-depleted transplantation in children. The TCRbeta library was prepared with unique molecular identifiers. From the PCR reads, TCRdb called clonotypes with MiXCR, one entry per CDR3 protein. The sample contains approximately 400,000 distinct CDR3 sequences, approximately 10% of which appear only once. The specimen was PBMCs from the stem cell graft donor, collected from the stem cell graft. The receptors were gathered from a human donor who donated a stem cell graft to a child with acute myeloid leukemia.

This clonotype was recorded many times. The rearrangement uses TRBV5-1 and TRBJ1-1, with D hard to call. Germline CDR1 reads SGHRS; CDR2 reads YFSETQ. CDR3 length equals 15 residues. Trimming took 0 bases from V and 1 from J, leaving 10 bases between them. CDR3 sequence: CASSLGVVGNTEAFF. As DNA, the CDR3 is TGCGCCAGCAGCTTGGGTGTGGTGGGGAACACTGAAGCTTTCTTT. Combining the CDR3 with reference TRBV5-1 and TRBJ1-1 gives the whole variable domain KAGVTQTPRYLIKTRGQQVTLSCSPISGHRSVSWYQQTPGQGLQFLFEYFSETQRNKGNFPGRFSGRQFSNSRSEMNVSTLELGDSALYLCASSLGVVGNTEAFFGQGTRLTVV.

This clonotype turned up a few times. CDR3 coding DNA: TGCAGTGCTTCGACCGGGACTAGCGGCTACGAGCAGTACTTC. It codes for CSASTGTSGYEQYF. V usage is TRBV20-1 and J usage is TRBJ2-7, with 11 bases that match TRBD2. The CDR3 covers 14 residues. Germline V gene lookup returns CDR1 DFQATT and CDR2 SNEGSKA (reference sequence). Trimming at V came to 5 bases and at J to 3 bases, leaving 6 bases not matched to a gene.

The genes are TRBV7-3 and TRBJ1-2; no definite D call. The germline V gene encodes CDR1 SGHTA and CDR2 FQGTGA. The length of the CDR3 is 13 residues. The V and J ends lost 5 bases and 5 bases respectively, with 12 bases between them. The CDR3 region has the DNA TGTGCCAGCAGCAAAATGGGCCTTTATGGCTACACCTTC. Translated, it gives CASSKMGLYGYTF.

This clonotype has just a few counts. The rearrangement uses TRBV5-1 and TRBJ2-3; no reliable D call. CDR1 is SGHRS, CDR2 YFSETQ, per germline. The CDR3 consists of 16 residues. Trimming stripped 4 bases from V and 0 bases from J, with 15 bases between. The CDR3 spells CASSQSPLLSTDTQYF. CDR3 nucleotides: TGCGCCAGCAGCCAGTCCCCGTTACTAAGCACAGATACGCAGTATTTT.

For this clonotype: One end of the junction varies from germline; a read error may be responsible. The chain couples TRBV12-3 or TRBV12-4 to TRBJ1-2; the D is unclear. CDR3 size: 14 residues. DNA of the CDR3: TGTGCCAGCAGCTTAGCCTGGGCAAACTATGGCTACACCTTC. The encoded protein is CASSLAWANYGYTF.

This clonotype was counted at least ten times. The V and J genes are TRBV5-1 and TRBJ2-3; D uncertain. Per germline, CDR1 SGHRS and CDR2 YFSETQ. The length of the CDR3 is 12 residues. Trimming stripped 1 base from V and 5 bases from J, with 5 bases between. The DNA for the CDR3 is TGCGCCAGCAGCTTGTCGAAAGATACGCAGTATTTT. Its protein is CASSLSKDTQYF. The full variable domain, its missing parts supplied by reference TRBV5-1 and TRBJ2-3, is KAGVTQTPRYLIKTRGQQVTLSCSPISGHRSVSWYQQTPGQGLQFLFEYFSETQRNKGNFPGRFSGRQFSNSRSEMNVSTLELGDSALYLCASSLSKDTQYFGPGTRLTVL.